Sequencing of this T cell receptor beta chain was carried out in a study of T cell changes during pregnancy in multiple sclerosis. Germline values: CDR1 MGHRA, CDR2 YSYEKL. This CDR3 has 17 residues. The trim removed 2 bases at V and 6 bases at J, leaving 12 bases unmatched. Clones were sequenced by immunoSEQ multiplex PCR, and TCRdb holds only the in-frame ones, with some missing. Of around 55,000 clones listed, 85% to 95% are singletons. V gene TRBV4-1 combines with J gene TRBJ2-2; 7 bases align to TRBD2. This material consisted of CD8+ T cells from peripheral blood mononuclear cells, taken in the third trimester of pregnancy. The sequence was collected from a female donor with multiple sclerosis, enrolled in a pregnancy study. DNA for the CDR3: TGCGCCAGCAGCCAACCGAGCTGGGGAGGGAAGGCCGGGGAGCTGTTTTTT. Its translation is CASSQPSWGGKAGELFF.